The source of this T cell receptor (beta chain) is a study of CD8+CD57+ T cells in acquired aplastic anemia. V shed 6 bases and J shed 1 base, with 12 bases lying between them. From germline, CDR1 is MNHEY and CDR2 SVGAGI. The CDR3 has 14 amino acids. This clonotype was seen a few times. Genomic DNA acted as the template from which TCR beta VDJ combination and CDR3 sequence profiling were carried out. Each CDR3 protein is one row after TCRdb ran MiXCR on the reads. The data hold under 200,000 distinct CDR3 sequences, with around 40% observed a single time. The sequence came from a human donor in good health. The source material was sorted CD4+, CD8+, or CD8+CD57+ T cells (not recorded which) from PBMCs. The V and J genes are TRBV6-5 and TRBJ1-1, with D perhaps TRBD1 (5 bases). This chain's CDR3 is CASSALQENTEAFF. The CDR3 DNA reads as TGTGCCAGCAGCGCCCTACAGGAGAACACTGAAGCTTTCTTT.